This TCR beta chain was documented in a study of molecular identifiers for immune sequencing clone quantification. The CDR3 extends over 15 amino acids. Trimming cost V 3 bases and J 5 bases; bases outside gene matches: 4. Germline CDR1 is LNHDA and CDR2 is SQIVND (reference sequence). Methods described previously, with TCR primers listed, were used for bulk TCR libraries. TCRdb itself ran the PCR reads through MiXCR, one entry per CDR3 protein. Among around 480,000 distinct CDR3 sequences, about a quarter were seen once, and the ten largest hold just over 0.75%. The sequenced material came from naive CD8+ T cells from blood, with Jurkat cell RNA spiked in. The subset denotes: FACS-sorted CD8+CD4-CCR7+CD45RA+ naive T cells. This rearrangement joins TRBV19 to TRBJ1-4, with 9 bases matching TRBD1. The receptor was derived from a human donor in good health. Some libraries in this study had Jurkat cell RNA spiked in. CDR3 coding DNA: TGTGCCAGTAGTATCTGGACAGGGGAAAATGAAAAACTGTTTTTT. Amino acids: CASSIWTGENEKLFF.